This record looks at one T cell receptor (beta chain) sequence and its context. The V segment lost 5 bases and the J segment 2 bases; nucleotides outside the gene matches: 14. Germline values: CDR1 LNHDA, CDR2 SQIVND (reference sequence). The CDR3 is 17 residues long. These data come from a study of blood T cell repertoires in COVID-19. For the study at large: The United States, Italy and Spain supplied acute and convalescent COVID-19 samples.

Generated by immunoSEQ multiplex PCR, the TCRdb table keeps only in-frame clones and is missing some. This sample yields 150,000 to 200,000 clones, of which 70% to 90% are seen a single time; under 25% belongs to the top ten. The sample was peripheral blood. This sequence was found in a man aged 60 to 75 with active or convalescent COVID-19. The chain recombines TRBV19 with TRBJ1-1; 7 bases agree with TRBD1. CDR3 loop: CASSFVQGGAENTEAFF. Here the CDR3 DNA reads TGTGCCAGTAGTTTCGTCCAGGGGGGCGCGGAAAACACTGAAGCTTTCTTT.